This T cell receptor (beta chain) was sequenced in a study of T-cell reconstitution after alpha-beta-depleted transplantation in children. Study-wide results and limits: A year had passed since transplant, and T-cell counts and diversity by then came mostly from newly produced T cells. Several hundred rapidly expanded clones from non-depleted graft cells reportedly supplied alpha-beta T cells about two months post-transplant. Surviving recipient T cells and thymic progenitors underlay high day-60 TCRbeta diversity in some patients.

Unique molecular identifiers were used in preparing the TCRbeta library. From the PCR reads, TCRdb called clonotypes with MiXCR, one entry per CDR3 protein. The sample has roughly 790,000 distinct CDR3 sequences; less than 20% are singletons. Turning to this clonotype: Its antigen remains unknown.

Trimming took 2 bases from V and 5 from J, leaving 17 bases between them. The CDR3 loop spans 16 amino acids. In germline, CDR1 is SGDLS, CDR2 YYNGEE. Sample: PBMCs, mostly from graft donor cells, taken 360 days after TCRalphabeta/CD19-depleted stem cell transplant. The sequence derives from a male patient between 10 and 17 years old who had a stem cell transplant for acute lymphoblastic leukemia, so the T cells may come from the graft donor. The chain is built from TRBV9 and TRBJ2-1, with D perhaps TRBD1 or TRBD2 (6 bases each). The CDR3 protein is CASSVVGGLRNNEQFF. The CDR3 DNA follows: TGTGCCAGCAGCGTCGTTGGGGGGCTTCGAAACAATGAGCAGTTCTTC.